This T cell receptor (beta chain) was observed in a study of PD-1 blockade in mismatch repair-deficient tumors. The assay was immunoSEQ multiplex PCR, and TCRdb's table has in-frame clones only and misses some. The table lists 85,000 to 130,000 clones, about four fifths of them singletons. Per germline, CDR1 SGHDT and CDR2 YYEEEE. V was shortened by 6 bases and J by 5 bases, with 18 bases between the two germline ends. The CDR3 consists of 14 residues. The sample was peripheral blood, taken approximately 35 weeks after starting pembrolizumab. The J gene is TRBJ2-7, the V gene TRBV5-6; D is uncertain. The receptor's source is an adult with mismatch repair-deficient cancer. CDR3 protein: CASILMLYDDEQYF. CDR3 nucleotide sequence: TGTGCCAGCATCCTGATGCTATACGACGACGAGCAGTACTTC.